The 10 T cell receptor beta chains reported below all come from one sample, sequenced in a study of T cell responses to AZD1222 COVID-19 vaccine. The method was immunoSEQ multiplex PCR; TCRdb's version includes in-frame clones alone and lacks a portion of them. This table has more than 140,000 clones, about 93% appearing once. This sample comprised peripheral blood, obtained on day 0 of AZD1222 vaccination. All receptors come from an adult in good health.

The genes are TRBV29-1 and TRBJ2-5; 7 nucleotides line up with TRBD1. The germline V gene encodes CDR1 SQVTM and CDR2 ANQGSEA. The CDR3 has 12 residues. Unmatched junction bases numbered 0, after V lost 4 bases and J lost 1 base. In DNA, the CDR3 is TGCAGCGTTGGACAGGGCCAAGAGACCCAGTACTTC. It translates to CSVGQGQETQYF.

The chain carries TRBV23-1 and TRBJ1-5; D ambiguous. TRBV23-1 is an ORF; its function is uncertain. V dropped 5 bases and J dropped 2 bases, with 7 bases sitting between them. The CDR3 loop spans 13 amino acids. This chain's CDR3 is CASSGSGNQPQHF. CDR3 DNA sequence: TGCGCCAGCAGTGGTAGCGGCAATCAGCCCCAGCATTTT.

This clone was picked up one time. This chain connects TRBV7-9 to TRBJ1-4; D remains unclear. Germline V gene data show CDR1 as SEHNR and CDR2 as FQNEAQ (reference sequence). The CDR3 spans 15 residues. The V end lost 5 bases, the J end lost 8 bases, and 18 bases lay between the germline ends. The CDR3 spells CASSRDAFLEEKLFF. Here the CDR3 DNA reads TGTGCCAGCAGCCGCGACGCTTTCCTTGAGGAAAAACTGTTTTTT.

This clone was recorded at least ten times. The chain links TRBV4-1 to TRBJ1-6; 7 positions match TRBD1. The CDR3 has 17 amino acids. Germline CDR1 is MGHRA and CDR2 is YSYEKL. The ends lost 0 bases at V and 6 bases at J; junction bases unmatched: 8. The CDR3, as DNA: TGCGCCAGCAGCCAAGATGTAGGGGACAGCGCTAATTCACCCCTCCACTTT. Amino acid sequence: CASSQDVGDSANSPLHF.

The chain uses TRBV4-2 and TRBJ2-4; 11 positions agree with TRBD2. CDR1 and CDR2 (germline): LGHNA, YNFKEQ. The CDR3 extends over 19 amino acids. V was clipped by 0 bases and J by 1 base; unmatched bases: 8. The CDR3 coding sequence is TGTGCCAGCAGCCAAGAAACTAGCGGGAGTAGTCTTGCCAAAAACATTCAGTACTTC. This gives the protein CASSQETSGSSLAKNIQYF.

The chain uses TRBV7-9 and TRBJ1-1; tentatively, D is TRBD1 (6 bases). In germline, CDR1 is SEHNR, CDR2 FQNEAQ (reference sequence). The ends were cut back, 0 bases at V and 6 bases at J, with 23 bases in the middle. The length of the CDR3 is 18 residues. The chain's CDR3 is CASSLAGYGGLTRAEAFF. CDR3 in DNA: TGTGCCAGCAGCTTAGCGGGATACGGGGGGCTAACTCGGGCTGAAGCTTTCTTT. The variable domain in full, with the rest retrieved from reference TRBV7-9 and TRBJ1-1, is DTGVSQNPRHKITKRGQNVTFRCDPISEHNRLYWYRQTLGQGPEFLTYFQNEAQLEKSRLLSDRFSAERPKGSFSTLEIQRTEQGDSAMYLCASSLAGYGGLTRAEAFFGQGTRLTVV.

This clone came up a few times. The chain uses TRBV4-2 and TRBJ2-1; D tentatively reads TRBD1 or TRBD2 (5 bases each). Deletions cut 3 bases from V and 9 bases from J, with 18 bases between. Per germline, CDR1 LGHNA and CDR2 YNFKEQ. This CDR3 comprises 15 residues. The CDR3 loop is CASSHEEGQMGEQFF. CDR3 bases: TGTGCCAGCAGCCATGAAGAGGGGCAGATGGGTGAGCAGTTCTTC.

The rearrangement uses TRBV19 and TRBJ2-1, with D perhaps matching TRBD2 (6 bases). There are 17 residues in the CDR3. Trimming shortened V by 4 bases and J by 4 bases, and 20 bases separated the two germline ends. Looked up from germline, CDR1 is LNHDA and CDR2 is SQIVND (reference sequence). The CDR3 DNA follows: TGTGCCAGTAGTAGGGGCGGGGCAGGGCCGGTATACAATGAGCAGTTCTTC. This encodes CASSRGGAGPVYNEQFF.

This chain joins TRBV5-4 and TRBJ1-6; 8 bases fit TRBD1. CDR3 length equals 15 residues. Germline trimming cut 0 bases from V and 13 bases from J; bases unmatched to any gene: 9. CDR1 and CDR2 from the germline V gene are SGHNT and YYREEE (reference sequence). This chain's CDR3 is CASSLDRGTWAPLHF. The CDR3 DNA follows: TGTGCCAGCAGCTTGGACAGGGGGACCTGGGCGCCCCTCCACTTT.

The chain combines TRBV4-1 with TRBJ2-2, with 8 bases lining up with TRBD2. The ends lost 6 bases at V and 2 bases at J; junction bases unmatched: 2. Germline CDR1 and CDR2: MGHRA and YSYEKL. This CDR3 has 14 amino acids. The DNA for the CDR3 is TGCGCCAGCAGACTAGCGGTAAACACCGGGGAGCTGTTTTTT. It specifies CASRLAVNTGELFF.